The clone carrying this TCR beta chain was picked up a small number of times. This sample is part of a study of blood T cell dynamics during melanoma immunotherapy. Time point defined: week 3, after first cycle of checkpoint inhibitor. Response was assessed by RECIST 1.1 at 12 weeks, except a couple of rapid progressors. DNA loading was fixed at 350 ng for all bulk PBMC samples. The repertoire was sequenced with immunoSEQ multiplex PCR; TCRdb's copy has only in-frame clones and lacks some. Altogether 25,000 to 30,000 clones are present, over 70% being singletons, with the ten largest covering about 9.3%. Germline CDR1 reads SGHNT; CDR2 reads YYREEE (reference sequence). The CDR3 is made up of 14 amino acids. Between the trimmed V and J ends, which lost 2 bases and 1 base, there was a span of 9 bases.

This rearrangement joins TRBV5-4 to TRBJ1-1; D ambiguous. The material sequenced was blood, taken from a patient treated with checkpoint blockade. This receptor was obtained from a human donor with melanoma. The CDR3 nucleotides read TGTGCCAGCAGCTTAGACGGACGGAACACTGAAGCTTTCTTT. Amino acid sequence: CASSLDGRNTEAFF.